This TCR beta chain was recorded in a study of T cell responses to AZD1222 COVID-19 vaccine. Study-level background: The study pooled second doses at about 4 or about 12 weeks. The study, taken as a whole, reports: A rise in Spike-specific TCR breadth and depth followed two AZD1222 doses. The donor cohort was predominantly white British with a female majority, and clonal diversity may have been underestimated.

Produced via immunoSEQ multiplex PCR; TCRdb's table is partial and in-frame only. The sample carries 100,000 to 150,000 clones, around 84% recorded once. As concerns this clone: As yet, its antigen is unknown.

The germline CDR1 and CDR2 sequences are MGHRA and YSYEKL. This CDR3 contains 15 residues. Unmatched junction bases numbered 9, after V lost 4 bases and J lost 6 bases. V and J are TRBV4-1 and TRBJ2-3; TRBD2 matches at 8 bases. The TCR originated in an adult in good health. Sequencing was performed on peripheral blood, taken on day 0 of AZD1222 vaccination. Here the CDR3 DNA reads TGCGCCAGCAGCCCCTCGGGGGGGCTGCAGGATACGCAGTATTTT. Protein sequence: CASSPSGGLQDTQYF.